Shown below are 21 T cell receptor beta chains from a single sample sequenced in a study of cytomegalovirus exposure and HLA in healthy donors. The study ran its PCR with 60 Vbeta and 13 Jbeta primers. Generated by immunoSEQ multiplex PCR, the TCRdb table keeps only in-frame clones and is missing some. The sample carries some 160,000 clones, about 77% recorded once. What was sequenced was PBMCs. Receptor source: a man aged 55 to 70 in good health and CMV-seronegative.

This chain joins TRBV5-4 and TRBJ1-4; maybe TRBD1 (6 bases). The CDR3 totals 13 residues. V lost 3 bases and J 8 bases, leaving 11 bases between the germline ends. Germline lookup yields CDR1 SGHNT and CDR2 YYREEE (reference sequence). The DNA of the CDR3 is TGTGCCAGCAGCTCAAACAGGGCAGAAAAACTGTTTTTT. This gives the protein CASSSNRAEKLFF. The variable domain in full, completed from reference TRBV5-4 and TRBJ1-4, reads ETGVTQSPTHLIKTRGQQVTLRCSSQSGHNTVSWYQQALGQGPQFIFQYYREEENGRGNFPPRFSGLQFPNYSSELNVNALELDDSALYLCASSSNRAEKLFFGSGTQLSVL.

The chain uses TRBV4-3 and TRBJ1-1; 7 nucleotides line up with TRBD1. This CDR3 is 14 amino acids long. The V gene's germline CDR1 is LGHNA and CDR2 YSLEER. The J segment lost 7 bases and the V segment lost 0 bases, leaving 5 bases of the junction unmatched. CDR3 sequence (DNA): TGCGCCAGCAGCCAAGATACAGGGGTGGATGAAGCTTTCTTT. This encodes CASSQDTGVDEAFF.

This clone appeared a single time. This chain connects TRBV10-3 to TRBJ1-1, with 11 bases matching TRBD1. There are 16 residues in the CDR3. J was trimmed by 1 base and V by 4 bases; bases with no gene match: 5. CDR1 and CDR2 from the germline V gene are ENHRY and SYGVKD. The DNA for the CDR3 is TGTGCCATCAGTGGGACAGGGGGCCCCTCGAACACTGAAGCTTTCTTT. The encoded protein is CAISGTGGPSNTEAFF.

The gene calls are TRBV19 and TRBJ1-1; TRBD1 matches at 9 bases. This CDR3 contains 14 residues. V shed 3 bases and J 1 base; nucleotides not matched to a gene: 0. Germline V CDR1 and CDR2: LNHDA, SQIVND (reference sequence). The CDR3 bases are TGTGCCAGTAGTATGGGACAGGGGAACACTGAAGCTTTCTTT. This translates into CASSMGQGNTEAFF.

The chain uses TRBV6-1 and TRBJ1-4, with D maybe TRBD1 (5 bases). The CDR3 has 15 amino acids. Germline V gives CDR1 MNHNS, CDR2 SASEGT. Trimming pared 5 bases from V and 3 bases from J, leaving 13 bases between. CDR3: CASSLGRAANEKLFF. The CDR3 DNA follows: TGTGCCAGCAGTCTTGGCAGGGCTGCTAATGAAAAACTGTTTTTT.

V and J are TRBV6-1 and TRBJ1-1; a possible D gene is TRBD1 (5 bases). Germline CDR1 MNHNS, CDR2 SASEGT. This CDR3 comprises 13 residues. V lost 10 bases to trimming and J lost 4 bases, with 16 bases between them. In nucleotides, the CDR3 is TGTGCCACAGTCCAGGGTCTTGTCACTGAAGCTTTCTTT. Translated, it gives CATVQGLVTEAFF.

The chain has TRBV6-5 and TRBJ2-5; D is perhaps TRBD2 (6 bases). Trimming cost V 0 bases and J 3 bases, with 11 bases left between them. CDR3 size: 15 residues. Germline V gene sequence: CDR1 MNHEY, CDR2 SVGAGI. The CDR3: CASSYSFGTEETQYF. The DNA of the CDR3 is TGTGCCAGCAGTTACTCGTTCGGGACTGAAGAGACCCAGTACTTC.

The V and J genes are TRBV28 and TRBJ1-1, with D possibly matching TRBD1 (6 bases). Germline V gives CDR1 MDHEN, CDR2 SYDVKM. The CDR3 is 14 residues long. The ends were cut back, 6 bases at V and 4 bases at J, with 15 bases in the middle. CDR3 in DNA: TGTGCCAGCAGCCGGACAGTGGGCGTCACTGAAGCTTTCTTT. Translating it yields CASSRTVGVTEAFF.

This clone was counted a few times. V and J are TRBV5-1 and TRBJ2-5; 7 bases fit TRBD2. The germline CDR1 and CDR2 sequences are SGHRS and YFSETQ. This CDR3 is built from 16 residues. The ends lost 4 bases at V and 3 bases at J; junction bases unmatched: 12. The CDR3 DNA reads as TGCGCCAGCAGCCCCTTCCGGACTGGGGGGGAAGAGACCCAGTACTTC. It yields the protein CASSPFRTGGEETQYF.

This clone was recorded a few times. The rearrangement links TRBV13 to TRBJ2-7, with 10 nucleotides matching TRBD1. CDR1 and CDR2 from the germline V gene are PRHDT and FYEKMQ (reference sequence). The CDR3 length is 16 residues. V gave up 2 bases and J gave up 5 bases; unmatched junction bases: 9. CDR3 loop: CASSLSGTGDTNEQYF. DNA of the CDR3: TGTGCCAGCAGCTTAAGCGGGACAGGGGATACCAACGAGCAGTACTTC.

This chain uses TRBV10-2 with TRBJ1-2, with a weak D call TRBD1 (5 bases). CDR1 and CDR2 from the germline V gene are WSHSY and SAAADI. V gave up 6 bases and J gave up 4 bases, with 15 bases separating them. This CDR3 has 14 residues. Here the CDR3 reads CASRSSGSGYGYTF. CDR3 in DNA: TGCGCCAGCAGAAGCTCAGGGTCGGGCTATGGCTACACCTTC.

The chain employs TRBV2 and TRBJ2-7, with D maybe TRBD2 (5 bases). Germline V lookup: CDR1 SNHLY, CDR2 FYNNEI. V was pared by 2 bases and J by 3 bases, with 17 bases between. The CDR3 extends over 16 amino acids. The CDR3 bases are TGTGCCAGCAGTGAAATTCGGGGTAGGAAAGACTACGAGCAGTACTTC. Amino acid sequence: CASSEIRGRKDYEQYF. Combining the CDR3 with reference TRBV2 and TRBJ2-7 gives the whole variable domain EPEVTQTPSHQVTQMGQEVILRCVPISNHLYFYWYRQILGQKVEFLVSFYNNEISEKSEIFDDQFSVERPDGSNFTLKIRSTKLEDSAMYFCASSEIRGRKDYEQYFGPGTRLTVT.

This rearrangement joins TRBV5-6 to TRBJ2-5, with D tentatively TRBD1 (6 bases). The CDR3 is 14 amino acids. CDR1 and CDR2 (germline): SGHDT, YYEEEE. The V end was cut by 0 bases, the J end by 2 bases, with 8 bases between. DNA of the CDR3: TGTGCCAGCAGCTTGGGGGGGCAACAAGAGACCCAGTACTTC. Translated, it gives CASSLGGQQETQYF.

This clone has more than one count but fewer than ten. This chain joins TRBV7-9 and TRBJ2-5; 9 bases map to TRBD1. Trimming cost V 4 bases and J 1 base; bases outside gene matches: 4. Germline V gene lookup returns CDR1 SEHNR and CDR2 FQNEAQ (reference sequence). The length of the CDR3 is 15 residues. The CDR3 sequence is CASSSLQGAQETQYF. Written as DNA, the CDR3 is TGTGCCAGCAGCTCCTTACAGGGGGCCCAAGAGACCCAGTACTTC.

The genes are TRBV27 and TRBJ2-5; possibly TRBD2 for D (5 bases). The J call is uncertain, as TRBJ2-7 better fits the DNA end. The CDR3 is 11 residues long. CDR1 is MNHEY and CDR2 is SMNVEV in the germline V gene (reference sequence). The CDR3 here is CAVRAGYEQYF. Here the CDR3 DNA reads TGTGCCGTTAGGGCGGGCTACGAGCAGTACTTC.

The genes are TRBV28 and TRBJ1-5; tentative D call: TRBD1 (5 bases). Trimming stripped 3 bases from V and 2 bases from J, with 11 bases between. Per germline, CDR1 MDHEN and CDR2 SYDVKM. The CDR3 sequence is 15 residues long. Here the CDR3 reads CASSFSGRRNQPQHF. The DNA of the CDR3 is TGTGCCAGCAGTTTCTCAGGGAGGCGCAATCAGCCCCAGCATTTT.

The chain links TRBV2 to TRBJ2-2; possible D gene TRBD1, 6 bases. This CDR3 contains 15 residues. Germline CDR1 reads SNHLY; CDR2 reads FYNNEI. Trimming shortened V by 2 bases and J by 1 base, and 8 bases separated the two germline ends. The CDR3 sequence is CASSETRGNTGELFF. Here the CDR3 DNA reads TGTGCCAGCAGTGAAACCAGGGGGAACACCGGGGAGCTGTTTTTT.

This clone was observed a few times. The chain carries TRBV11-3 and TRBJ2-1; D is unresolved. Germline V lookup: CDR1 SGHNT, CDR2 YENEEA. V dropped 4 bases and J dropped 6 bases, with 13 bases sitting between them. CDR3 length: 14 residues. CDR3: CASSSSLASNEQFF. As DNA, the CDR3 is TGTGCCAGCAGCTCAAGTCTGGCAAGCAATGAGCAGTTCTTC.

The chain carries TRBV19 and TRBJ1-1; TRBD1 matches 10 bases. Trimming took 7 bases from V and 4 from J; bases not matched to a gene: 3. This CDR3 region has 13 residues. Germline CDR1 and CDR2: LNHDA and SQIVND (reference sequence). Here the CDR3 reads CASKGDRGTEAFF. The CDR3 coding sequence is TGTGCCAGTAAGGGGGACAGGGGCACTGAAGCTTTCTTT.

The chain carries TRBV6-5 and TRBJ2-7; 8 nucleotides line up with TRBD2. CDR3 length equals 16 residues. Germline V gene lookup returns CDR1 MNHEY and CDR2 SVGAGI. The V segment lost 0 bases and the J segment 2 bases; nucleotides outside the gene matches: 6. For the CDR3, the DNA is TGTGCCAGCAGTTACTCGGGGCTAGCGGGTACCTACGAGCAGTACTTC. This sequence encodes CASSYSGLAGTYEQYF.

The rearrangement joins TRBV7-8 to TRBJ1-1; TRBD1 aligns across 8 bases. The CDR3 is 14 residues long. The germline V gene encodes CDR1 SGHVS and CDR2 FQNEAQ. With 4 bases clipped from V and 6 bases from J, the junction kept 7 bases outside the gene matches. As DNA, the CDR3 is TGTGCCAGCAGCTCGGGGCAGGGGGCGCCTGAAGCTTTCTTT. It codes for CASSSGQGAPEAFF. The full variable domain, with the rest looked up from reference TRBV7-8 and TRBJ1-1, is GAGVSQSPRYKVAKRGQDVALRCDPISGHVSLFWYQQALGQGPEFLTYFQNEAQLDKSGLPSDRFFAERPEGSVSTLKIQRTQQEDSAVYLCASSSGQGAPEAFFGQGTRLTVV.